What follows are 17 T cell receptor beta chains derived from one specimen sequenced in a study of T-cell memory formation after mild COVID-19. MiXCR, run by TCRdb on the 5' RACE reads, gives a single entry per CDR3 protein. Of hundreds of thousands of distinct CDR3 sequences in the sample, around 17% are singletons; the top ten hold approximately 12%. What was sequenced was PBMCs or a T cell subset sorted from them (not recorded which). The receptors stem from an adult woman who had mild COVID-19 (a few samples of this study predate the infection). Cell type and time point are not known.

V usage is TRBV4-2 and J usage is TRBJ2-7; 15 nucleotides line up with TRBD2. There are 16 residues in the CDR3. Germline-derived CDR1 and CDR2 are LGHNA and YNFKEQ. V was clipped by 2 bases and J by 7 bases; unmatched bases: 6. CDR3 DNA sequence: TGTGCCAGCAGCCAACGGGGACTAGCGGGGGGAGAAGAGCAGTACTTC. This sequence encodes CASSQRGLAGGEEQYF.

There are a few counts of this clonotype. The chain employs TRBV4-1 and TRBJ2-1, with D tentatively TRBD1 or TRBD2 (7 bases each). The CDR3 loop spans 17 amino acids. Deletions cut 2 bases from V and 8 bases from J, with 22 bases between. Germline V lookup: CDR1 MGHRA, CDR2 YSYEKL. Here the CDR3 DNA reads TGCGCCAGCAGCCAAAGCGGGGACAGCCCCAGGTCAGATGAGCAGTTCTTC. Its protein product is CASSQSGDSPRSDEQFF.

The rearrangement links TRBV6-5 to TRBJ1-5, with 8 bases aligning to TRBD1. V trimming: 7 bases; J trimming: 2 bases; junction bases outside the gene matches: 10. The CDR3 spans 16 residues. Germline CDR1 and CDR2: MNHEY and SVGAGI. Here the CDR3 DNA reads TGTGCCAGCAACCCGACCGGGACAGGTGGCAATCAGCCCCAGCATTTT. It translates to CASNPTGTGGNQPQHF.

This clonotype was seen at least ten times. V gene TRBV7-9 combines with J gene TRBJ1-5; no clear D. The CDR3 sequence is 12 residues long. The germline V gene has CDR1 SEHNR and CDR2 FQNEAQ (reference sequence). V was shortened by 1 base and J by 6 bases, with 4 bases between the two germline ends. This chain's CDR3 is CASSLGGQPQHF. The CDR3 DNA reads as TGTGCCAGCAGCTTAGGGGGTCAGCCCCAGCATTTT.

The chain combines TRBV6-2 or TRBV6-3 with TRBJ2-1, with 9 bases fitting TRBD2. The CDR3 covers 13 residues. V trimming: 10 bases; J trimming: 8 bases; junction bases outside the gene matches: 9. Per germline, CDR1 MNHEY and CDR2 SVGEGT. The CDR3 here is CAIGRREGDEQFF. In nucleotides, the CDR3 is TGTGCCATCGGAAGGCGGGAGGGGGATGAGCAGTTCTTC.

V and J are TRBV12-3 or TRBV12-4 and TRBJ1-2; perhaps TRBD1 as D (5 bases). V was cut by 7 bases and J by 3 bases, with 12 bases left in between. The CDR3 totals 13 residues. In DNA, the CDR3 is TGTGCCAGCACTCCGGGGCAGCACTATGGCTACACCTTC. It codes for CASTPGQHYGYTF.

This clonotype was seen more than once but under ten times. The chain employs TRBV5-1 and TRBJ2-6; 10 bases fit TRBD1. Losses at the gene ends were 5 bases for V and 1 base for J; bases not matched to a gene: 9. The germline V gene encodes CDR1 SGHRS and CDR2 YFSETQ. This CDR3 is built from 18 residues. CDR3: CASRFPGQGLSGANVLTF. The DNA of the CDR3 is TGCGCCAGCAGATTTCCGGGACAGGGGCTGTCTGGGGCCAACGTCCTGACTTTC.

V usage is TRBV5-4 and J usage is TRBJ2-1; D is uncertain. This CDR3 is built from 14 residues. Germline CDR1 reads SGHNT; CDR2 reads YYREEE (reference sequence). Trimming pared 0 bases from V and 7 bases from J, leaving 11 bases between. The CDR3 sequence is CASSLALQRNEQFF. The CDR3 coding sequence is TGTGCCAGCAGCTTGGCCCTGCAGAGAAATGAGCAGTTCTTC.

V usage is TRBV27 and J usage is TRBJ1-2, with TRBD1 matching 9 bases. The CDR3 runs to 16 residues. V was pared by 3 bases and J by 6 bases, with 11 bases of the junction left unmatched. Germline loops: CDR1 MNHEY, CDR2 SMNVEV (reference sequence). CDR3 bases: TGTGCCAGCAGTTTCCTCGGGGACAGGGCCCGTCATGGCTACACCTTC. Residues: CASSFLGDRARHGYTF.

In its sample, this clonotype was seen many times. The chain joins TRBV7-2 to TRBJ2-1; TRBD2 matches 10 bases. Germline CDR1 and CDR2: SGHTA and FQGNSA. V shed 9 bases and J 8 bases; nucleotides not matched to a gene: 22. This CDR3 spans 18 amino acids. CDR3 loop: CASNLIKLGASGSHEQFF. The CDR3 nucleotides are TGTGCCAGTAACCTAATTAAACTCGGGGCTAGCGGGAGTCATGAGCAGTTCTTC.

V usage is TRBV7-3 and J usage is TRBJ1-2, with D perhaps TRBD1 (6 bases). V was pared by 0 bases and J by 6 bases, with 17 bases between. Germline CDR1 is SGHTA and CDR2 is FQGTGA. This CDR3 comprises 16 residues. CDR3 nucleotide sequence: TGTGCCAGCAGCTTAACTCCGTCTCAGGGGCTGAATGGCTACACCTTC. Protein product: CASSLTPSQGLNGYTF.

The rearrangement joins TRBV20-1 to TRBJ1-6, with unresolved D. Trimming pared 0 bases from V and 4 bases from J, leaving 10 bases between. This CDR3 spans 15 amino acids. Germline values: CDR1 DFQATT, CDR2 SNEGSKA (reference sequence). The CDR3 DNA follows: TGCAGTGCTAGAGATCTCGGGTTGTATAATTCACCCCTCCACTTT. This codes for CSARDLGLYNSPLHF.

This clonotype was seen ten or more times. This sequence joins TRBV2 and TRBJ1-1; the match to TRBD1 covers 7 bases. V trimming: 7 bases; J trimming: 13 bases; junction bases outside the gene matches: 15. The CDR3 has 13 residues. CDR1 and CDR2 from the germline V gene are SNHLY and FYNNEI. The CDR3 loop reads CASMRQGALKLFF. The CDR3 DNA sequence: TGTGCCAGCATGAGACAGGGCGCACTGAAGCTTTTCTTT.

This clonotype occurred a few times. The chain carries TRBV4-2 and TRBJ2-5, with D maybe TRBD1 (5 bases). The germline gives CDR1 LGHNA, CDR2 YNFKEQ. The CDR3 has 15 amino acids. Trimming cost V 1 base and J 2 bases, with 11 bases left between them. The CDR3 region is CASSQARQPQETQYF. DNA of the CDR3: TGTGCCAGCAGCCAAGCGCGACAGCCACAAGAGACCCAGTACTTC.

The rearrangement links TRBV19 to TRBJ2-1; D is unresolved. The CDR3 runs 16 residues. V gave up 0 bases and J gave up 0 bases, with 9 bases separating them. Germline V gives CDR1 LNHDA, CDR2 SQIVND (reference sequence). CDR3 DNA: TGTGCCAGTAGTATAGAAAAGGGAAGCTCCTACAATGAGCAGTTCTTC. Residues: CASSIEKGSSYNEQFF.

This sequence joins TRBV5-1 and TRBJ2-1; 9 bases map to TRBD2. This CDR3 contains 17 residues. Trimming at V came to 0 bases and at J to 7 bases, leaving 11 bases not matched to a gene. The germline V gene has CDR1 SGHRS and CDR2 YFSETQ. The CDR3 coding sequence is TGCGCCAGCAGCTTGGAGGGTAGCGGGAGTTTTAGGAATGAGCAGTTCTTC. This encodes CASSLEGSGSFRNEQFF.

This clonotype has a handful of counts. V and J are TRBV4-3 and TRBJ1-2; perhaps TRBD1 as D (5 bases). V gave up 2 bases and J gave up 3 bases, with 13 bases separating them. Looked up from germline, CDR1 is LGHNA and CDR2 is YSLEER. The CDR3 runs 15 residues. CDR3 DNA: TGCGCCAGCAGCCAACGGGGACGGCCCGACTATGGCTACACCTTC. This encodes CASSQRGRPDYGYTF.